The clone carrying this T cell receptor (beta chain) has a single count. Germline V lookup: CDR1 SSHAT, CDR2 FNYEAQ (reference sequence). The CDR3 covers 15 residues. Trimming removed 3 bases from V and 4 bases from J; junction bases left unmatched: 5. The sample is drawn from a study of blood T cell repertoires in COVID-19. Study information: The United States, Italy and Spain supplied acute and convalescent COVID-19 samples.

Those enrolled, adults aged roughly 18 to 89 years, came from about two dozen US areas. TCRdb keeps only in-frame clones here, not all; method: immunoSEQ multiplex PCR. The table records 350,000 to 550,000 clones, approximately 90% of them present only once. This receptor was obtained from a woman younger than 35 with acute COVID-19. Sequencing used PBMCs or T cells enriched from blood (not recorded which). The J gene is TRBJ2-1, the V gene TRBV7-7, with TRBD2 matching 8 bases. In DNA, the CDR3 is TGTGCCAGCAGCTTCGATACTAGCGGATACAATGAGCAGTTCTTC. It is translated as CASSFDTSGYNEQFF.